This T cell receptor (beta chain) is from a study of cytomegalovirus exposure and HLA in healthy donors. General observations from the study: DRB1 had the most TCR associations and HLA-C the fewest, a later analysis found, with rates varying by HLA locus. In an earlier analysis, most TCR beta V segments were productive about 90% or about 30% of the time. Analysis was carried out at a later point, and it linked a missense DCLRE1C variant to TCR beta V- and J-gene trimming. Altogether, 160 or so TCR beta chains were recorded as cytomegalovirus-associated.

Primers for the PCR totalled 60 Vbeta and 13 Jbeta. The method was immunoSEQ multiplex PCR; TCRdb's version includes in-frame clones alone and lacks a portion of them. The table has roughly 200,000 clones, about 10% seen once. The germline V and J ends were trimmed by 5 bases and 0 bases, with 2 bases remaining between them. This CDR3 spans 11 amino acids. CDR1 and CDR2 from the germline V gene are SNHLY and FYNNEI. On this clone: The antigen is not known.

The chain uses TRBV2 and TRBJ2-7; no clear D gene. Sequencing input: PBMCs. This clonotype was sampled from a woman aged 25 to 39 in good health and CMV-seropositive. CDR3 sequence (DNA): TGTGCCAGCAGTTACTCCTACGAGCAGTACTTC. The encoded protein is CASSYSYEQYF.